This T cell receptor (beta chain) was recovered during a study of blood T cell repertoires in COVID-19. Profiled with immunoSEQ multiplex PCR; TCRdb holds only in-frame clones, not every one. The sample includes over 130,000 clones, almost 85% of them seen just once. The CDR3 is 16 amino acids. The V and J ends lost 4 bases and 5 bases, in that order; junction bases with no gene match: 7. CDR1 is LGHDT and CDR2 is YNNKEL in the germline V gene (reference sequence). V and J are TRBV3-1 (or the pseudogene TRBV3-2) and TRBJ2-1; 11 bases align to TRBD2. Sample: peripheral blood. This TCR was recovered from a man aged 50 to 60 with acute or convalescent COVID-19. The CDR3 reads CASSLGTSGRHNEQFF. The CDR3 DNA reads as TGTGCCAGCAGCCTCGGGACTAGCGGAAGGCACAATGAGCAGTTCTTC.